This record looks at one TCR beta chain sequence and its context. This record comes from a study of T cell responses to AZD1222 COVID-19 vaccine. The repertoire was sequenced with immunoSEQ multiplex PCR; TCRdb's copy has only in-frame clones and lacks some. The data hold some 150,000 clones, with more than 80% observed a single time. This CDR3 comprises 14 residues. V shed 3 bases and J 5 bases; nucleotides not matched to a gene: 6. Germline V gives CDR1 SGDLS, CDR2 YYNGEE. This chain uses TRBV9 with TRBJ2-5; TRBD1 agrees at 8 bases. The material sequenced was peripheral blood, taken 28 days after the second dose of the MenACWY control vaccine. The clonotype was recovered from an adult who received the MenACWY meningococcal vaccine as a control. For the CDR3, the DNA is TGTGCCAGCAGCGCCAGGACAGGGCAGGAGACCCAGTACTTC. As protein: CASSARTGQETQYF.